One and the same sample provided the 15 T cell receptor beta chains below, sequenced in a study of blood T cell repertoires in COVID-19. Libraries were prepared by immunoSEQ multiplex PCR; TCRdb keeps only in-frame clonotypes and omits some of them. In the table there are 55,000 to 75,000 clones, 70% to 90% of which are singletons. The material sequenced was peripheral blood. These receptors all stem from a human donor in a cohort sampled during active COVID-19.

The chain recombines TRBV10-3 with TRBJ1-1; TRBD1 matches at 7 bases. Germline V gene sequence: CDR1 ENHRY, CDR2 SYGVKD. Trimming cost V 4 bases and J 12 bases; bases outside gene matches: 14. This CDR3 region has 14 residues. CDR3 DNA: TGTGCCATCAGTGGGAACGGAGGGGGCAGGGTGACTTTCTTT. It translates to CAISGNGGGRVTFF.

Details on this clone: Other DNA sequences in this specimen translate into the identical CDR3. V and J are TRBV7-9 and TRBJ1-1, with no clear D. CDR1 and CDR2 from the germline V gene are SEHNR and FQNEAQ (reference sequence). The CDR3 is 12 amino acids. Trimming shortened V by 1 base and J by 5 bases, and 5 bases separated the two germline ends. CDR3 coding DNA: TGTGCCAGCAGCTTAGTCAGTACTGAAGCTTTCTTT. It encodes CASSLVSTEAFF.

The rearrangement uses TRBV27 and TRBJ2-7, with 12 bases fitting TRBD1. The germline CDR1 and CDR2 sequences are MNHEY and SMNVEV (reference sequence). Trimming removed 8 bases from V and 1 base from J; junction bases left unmatched: 12. The CDR3 runs 17 residues. The CDR3 DNA reads TGTGCCAGCGCTGTACGCCTGGGACAGGGGGCTTCCTACGAGCAGTACTTC. This encodes CASAVRLGQGASYEQYF.

This clone has more than one count but fewer than ten. The V call is TRBV7-9, the J call TRBJ2-7; perhaps TRBD1 as D (7 bases). This CDR3 is 14 amino acids long. V shed 4 bases and J shed 3 bases, with 13 bases lying between them. Looked up from germline, CDR1 is SEHNR and CDR2 is FQNEAQ (reference sequence). CDR3 amino acids: CASSWGDSYYEQYF. DNA for the CDR3: TGTGCCAGCAGCTGGGGGGACAGTTACTACGAGCAGTACTTC.

The chain combines TRBV7-8 with TRBJ2-1, with unresolved D. The CDR3 sequence is 14 residues long. CDR1 is SGHVS and CDR2 is FQNEAQ in the germline V gene. V lost 3 bases to trimming and J lost 4 bases, with 10 bases between them. CDR3 nucleotide sequence: TGTGCCAGCAGCTTCGTGGCGGTTTACAATGAGCAGTTCTTC. It specifies CASSFVAVYNEQFF.

The rearrangement uses TRBV6-2 or TRBV6-3 and TRBJ2-7; the match to TRBD2 covers 7 bases. This CDR3 is built from 12 residues. Germline loops: CDR1 MNHEY, CDR2 SVGEGT. The V and J ends lost 6 bases and 11 bases, in that order; junction bases with no gene match: 10. CDR3 protein: CASSPHGSGEYF. The CDR3, as DNA: TGTGCCAGCAGCCCACACGGCAGCGGGGAGTACTTC.

The chain employs TRBV6-6 and TRBJ2-7, with 7 bases aligning to TRBD1. The CDR3 is 15 amino acids. V lost 0 bases to trimming and J lost 3 bases; unmatched junction nucleotides: 5. Germline-derived CDR1 and CDR2 are MNHNY and SVGAGI (reference sequence). The DNA of the CDR3 is TGTGCCAGCAGTTACTCGGAGACAGGGAACTACGAGCAGTACTTC. Translation gives CASSYSETGNYEQYF.

The V call is TRBV28, the J call TRBJ2-7; a weak D match, TRBD2 (6 bases). The CDR3 has 15 amino acids. Between the trimmed V and J ends, which lost 1 base and 1 base, there was a span of 11 bases. Germline lookup yields CDR1 MDHEN and CDR2 SYDVKM. In DNA form, the CDR3 reads TGTGCCAGCAGTTTATTCCTAGCGAATTCCTACGAGCAGTACTTC. As protein: CASSLFLANSYEQYF.

The chain employs TRBV7-6 and TRBJ1-5, with TRBD1 as a possible D gene (6 bases). Trimming took 5 bases from V and 9 from J, leaving 14 bases between them. Germline V CDR1 and CDR2: SGHVS, FNYEAQ. This CDR3 comprises 13 residues. This CDR3 is CASSVNTGLPQHF. The CDR3 coding sequence is TGTGCCAGCAGCGTCAACACAGGGCTGCCCCAGCATTTT.

The V and J genes are TRBV7-2 and TRBJ1-3; TRBD1 matches at 7 bases. V trimming: 2 bases; J trimming: 0 bases; junction bases outside the gene matches: 13. CDR1 is SGHTA, CDR2 FQGNSA, per germline. The CDR3 totals 19 residues. Written as DNA, the CDR3 is TGTGCCAGCAGCTTACAGGGACAGATAGAATCTTACTCTGGAAACACCATATATTTT. Its translation is CASSLQGQIESYSGNTIYF.

The CDR3 region has the DNA TGCGCCAGCAGCGGGGGGACGAGCACAGATACGCAGTATTTT. Residues: CASSGGTSTDTQYF. V and J are TRBV5-1 and TRBJ2-3; D is possibly TRBD2 (6 bases). Germline loops: CDR1 SGHRS, CDR2 YFSETQ. Trimming shortened V by 4 bases and J by 0 bases, and 9 bases separated the two germline ends. The CDR3 totals 14 residues. The full variable domain, its missing parts supplied by reference TRBV5-1 and TRBJ2-3, is KAGVTQTPRYLIKTRGQQVTLSCSPISGHRSVSWYQQTPGQGLQFLFEYFSETQRNKGNFPGRFSGRQFSNSRSEMNVSTLELGDSALYLCASSGGTSTDTQYFGPGTRLTVL.

This clone was seen just once. This sequence joins TRBV7-9 and TRBJ1-1; TRBD1 matches 7 bases. The J segment lost 0 bases and the V segment lost 5 bases, leaving 9 bases of the junction unmatched. Germline CDR1 reads SEHNR; CDR2 reads FQNEAQ (reference sequence). The CDR3 loop spans 16 amino acids. This chain's CDR3 is CASSPSQGVLNTEAFF. The CDR3, as DNA: TGTGCCAGCAGCCCGAGCCAGGGGGTTTTGAACACTGAAGCTTTCTTT.

V usage is TRBV24-1 and J usage is TRBJ2-2, with 14 bases that match TRBD2. Looked up from germline, CDR1 is KGHDR and CDR2 is SFDVKD. CDR3 length: 14 amino acids. After removal of 4 bases from V and 14 bases from J, the junction contained 5 bases not matched to a gene. The CDR3, as DNA: TGTGCCACCAGTGAACGGACTAGCGGGGGGCCCCTGTTTTTT. Translated: CATSERTSGGPLFF.

V is TRBV14 and J is TRBJ1-2; D is unclear. The germline V gene has CDR1 SGHDN and CDR2 FVKESK. CDR3 length: 14 residues. V was cut by 0 bases and J by 5 bases, with 10 bases left in between. The CDR3 sequence is CASSQDPGWYGYTF. As DNA, the CDR3 is TGTGCCAGCAGCCAAGATCCGGGATGGTATGGCTACACCTTC.

This clone has only one observation. The gene calls are TRBV7-2 and TRBJ2-2; 14 bases line up with TRBD2. The CDR3 spans 16 residues. Germline CDR1 reads SGHTA; CDR2 reads FQGNSA. Losses at the gene ends were 4 bases for V and 3 bases for J; bases not matched to a gene: 1. CDR3 sequence reads: CASSWTSGGHTGELFF. The CDR3 DNA reads TGTGCCAGCAGCTGGACTAGCGGGGGGCACACCGGGGAGCTGTTTTTT.